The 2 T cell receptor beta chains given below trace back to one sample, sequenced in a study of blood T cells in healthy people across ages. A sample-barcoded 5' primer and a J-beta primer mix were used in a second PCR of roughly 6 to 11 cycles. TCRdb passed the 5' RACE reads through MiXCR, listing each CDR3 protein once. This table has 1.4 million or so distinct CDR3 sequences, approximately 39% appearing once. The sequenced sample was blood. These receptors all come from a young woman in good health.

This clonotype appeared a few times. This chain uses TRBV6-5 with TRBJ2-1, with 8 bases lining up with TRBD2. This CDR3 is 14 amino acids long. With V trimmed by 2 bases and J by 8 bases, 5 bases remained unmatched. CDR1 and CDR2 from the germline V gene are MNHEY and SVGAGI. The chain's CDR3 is CASSYSGSLYEQFF. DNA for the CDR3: TGTGCCAGCAGTTACAGCGGGAGTTTATATGAGCAGTTCTTC.

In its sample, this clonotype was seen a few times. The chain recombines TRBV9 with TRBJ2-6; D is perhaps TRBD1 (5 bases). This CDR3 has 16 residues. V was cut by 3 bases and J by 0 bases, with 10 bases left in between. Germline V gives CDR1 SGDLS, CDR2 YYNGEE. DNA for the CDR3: TGTGCCAGCAGCGCAGGACATCCCTCTGGGGCCAACGTCCTGACTTTC. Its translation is CASSAGHPSGANVLTF.